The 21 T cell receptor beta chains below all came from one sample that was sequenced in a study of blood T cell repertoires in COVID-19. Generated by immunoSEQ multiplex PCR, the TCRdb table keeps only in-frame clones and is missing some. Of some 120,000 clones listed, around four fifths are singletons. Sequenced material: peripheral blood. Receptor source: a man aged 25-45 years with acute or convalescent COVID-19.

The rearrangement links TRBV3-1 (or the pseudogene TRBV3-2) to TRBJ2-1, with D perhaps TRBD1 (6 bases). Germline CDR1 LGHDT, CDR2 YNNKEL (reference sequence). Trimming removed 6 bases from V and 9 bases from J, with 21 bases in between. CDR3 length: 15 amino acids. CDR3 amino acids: CASRHRVALNGEQFF. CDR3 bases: TGTGCCAGCAGACACAGGGTCGCCCTAAATGGTGAGCAGTTCTTC.

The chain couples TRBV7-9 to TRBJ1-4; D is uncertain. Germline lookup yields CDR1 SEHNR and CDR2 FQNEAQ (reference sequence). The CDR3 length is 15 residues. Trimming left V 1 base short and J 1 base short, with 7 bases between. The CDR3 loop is CASSLGRGTNEKLFF. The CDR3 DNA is TGTGCCAGCAGCTTAGGACGGGGAACTAATGAAAAACTGTTTTTT.

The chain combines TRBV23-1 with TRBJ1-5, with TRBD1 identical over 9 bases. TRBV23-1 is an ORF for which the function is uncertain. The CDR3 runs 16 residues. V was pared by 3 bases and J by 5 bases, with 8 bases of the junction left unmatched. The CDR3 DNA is TGCGCCAGCAGTCATCGACAGGGGGAGGAATATCAGCCCCAGCATTTT. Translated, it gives CASSHRQGEEYQPQHF.

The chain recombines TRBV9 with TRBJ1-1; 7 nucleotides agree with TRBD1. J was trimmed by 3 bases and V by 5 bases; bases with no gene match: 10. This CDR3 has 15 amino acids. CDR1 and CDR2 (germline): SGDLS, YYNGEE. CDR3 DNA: TGTGCCAGCAGTCGGGAAGGGGGCAGGGACACTGAAGCTTTCTTT. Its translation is CASSREGGRDTEAFF.

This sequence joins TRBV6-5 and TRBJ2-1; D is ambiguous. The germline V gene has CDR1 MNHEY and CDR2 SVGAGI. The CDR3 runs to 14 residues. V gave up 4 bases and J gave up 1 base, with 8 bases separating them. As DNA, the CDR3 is TGTGCCAGCAGTTTAGTAGATTCCTACAATGAGCAGTTCTTC. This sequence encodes CASSLVDSYNEQFF.

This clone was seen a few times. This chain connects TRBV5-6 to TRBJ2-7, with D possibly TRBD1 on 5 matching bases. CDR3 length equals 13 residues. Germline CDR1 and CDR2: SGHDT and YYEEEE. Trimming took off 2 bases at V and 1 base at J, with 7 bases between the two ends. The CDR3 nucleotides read TGTGCCAGCAGCTTAAGACAGTCCTACGAGCAGTACTTC. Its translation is CASSLRQSYEQYF.

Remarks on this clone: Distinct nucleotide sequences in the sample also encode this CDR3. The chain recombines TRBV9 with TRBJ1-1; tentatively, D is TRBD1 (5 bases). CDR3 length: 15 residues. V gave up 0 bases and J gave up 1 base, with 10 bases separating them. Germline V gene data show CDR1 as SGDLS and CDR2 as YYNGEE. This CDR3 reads CASSVEGQRNTEAFF. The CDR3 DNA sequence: TGTGCCAGCAGCGTAGAGGGGCAAAGGAACACTGAAGCTTTCTTT. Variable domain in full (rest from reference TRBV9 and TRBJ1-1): DSGVTQTPKHLITATGQRVTLRCSPRSGDLSVYWYQQSLDQGLQFLIQYYNGEERAKGNILERFSAQQFPDLHSELNLSSLELGDSALYFCASSVEGQRNTEAFFGQGTRLTVV.

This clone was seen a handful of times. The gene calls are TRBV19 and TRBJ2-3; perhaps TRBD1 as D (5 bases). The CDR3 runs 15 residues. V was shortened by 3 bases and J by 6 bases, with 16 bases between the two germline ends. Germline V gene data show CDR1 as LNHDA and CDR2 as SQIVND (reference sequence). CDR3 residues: CASSIRNRNVDTQYF. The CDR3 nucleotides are TGTGCCAGTAGTATCCGGAACAGGAACGTTGATACGCAGTATTTT.

CDR3 residues: CATRGLAGGQETQYF. For the CDR3, the DNA is TGTGCCACCAGGGGACTAGCGGGAGGCCAAGAGACCCAGTACTTC. The chain joins TRBV24-1 to TRBJ2-5, with 15 bases lining up with TRBD2. This CDR3 is 15 amino acids long. Germline CDR1 and CDR2: KGHDR and SFDVKD. V shed 7 bases, J shed 1 base, and the junction held 0 bases outside the gene matches.

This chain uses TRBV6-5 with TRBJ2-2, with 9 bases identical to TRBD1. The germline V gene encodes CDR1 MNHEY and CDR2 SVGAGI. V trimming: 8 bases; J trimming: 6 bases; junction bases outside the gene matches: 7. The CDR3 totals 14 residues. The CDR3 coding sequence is TGTGCCAGCGAGGGACAGGGTTTCGCCGGGGAGCTGTTTTTT. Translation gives CASEGQGFAGELFF.

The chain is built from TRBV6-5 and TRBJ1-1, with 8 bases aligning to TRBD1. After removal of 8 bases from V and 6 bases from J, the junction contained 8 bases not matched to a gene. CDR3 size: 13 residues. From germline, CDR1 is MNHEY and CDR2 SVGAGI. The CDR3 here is CASRDRSLAEAFF. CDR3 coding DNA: TGTGCCAGCCGGGACAGGTCTCTGGCTGAAGCTTTCTTT.

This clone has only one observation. The CDR3: CASSLAGTGNYGYTF. In DNA, the CDR3 is TGTGCCAGCAGCTTGGCTGGGACTGGGAACTATGGCTACACCTTC. The chain joins TRBV5-6 to TRBJ1-2; D may be TRBD1 (5 bases). Trimming stripped 0 bases from V and 2 bases from J, with 11 bases between. Germline V gene data show CDR1 as SGHDT and CDR2 as YYEEEE. The CDR3 spans 15 residues.

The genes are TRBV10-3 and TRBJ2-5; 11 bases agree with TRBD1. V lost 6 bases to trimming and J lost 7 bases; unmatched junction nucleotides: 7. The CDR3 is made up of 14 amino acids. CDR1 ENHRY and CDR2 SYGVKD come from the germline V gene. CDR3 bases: TGTGCCATCAGGGACAGGGGGCTAGGATCGACCCAGTACTTC. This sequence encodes CAIRDRGLGSTQYF.

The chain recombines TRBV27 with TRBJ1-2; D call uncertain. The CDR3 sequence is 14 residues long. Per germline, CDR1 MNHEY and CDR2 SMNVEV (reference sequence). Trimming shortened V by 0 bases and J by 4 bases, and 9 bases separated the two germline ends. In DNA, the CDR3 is TGTGCCAGCAGTTTATCTGGGAGGCCCTATGGCTACACCTTC. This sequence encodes CASSLSGRPYGYTF.

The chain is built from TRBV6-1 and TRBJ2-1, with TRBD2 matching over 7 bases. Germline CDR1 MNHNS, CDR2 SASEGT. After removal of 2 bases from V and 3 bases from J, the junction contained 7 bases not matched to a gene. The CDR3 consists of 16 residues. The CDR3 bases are TGTGCCAGCAGTGAAACCCCGCGGGAGTTCTACAATGAGCAGTTCTTC. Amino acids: CASSETPREFYNEQFF.

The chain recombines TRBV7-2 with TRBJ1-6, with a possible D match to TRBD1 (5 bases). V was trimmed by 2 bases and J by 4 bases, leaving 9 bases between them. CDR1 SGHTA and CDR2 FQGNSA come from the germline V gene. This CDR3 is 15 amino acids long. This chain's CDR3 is CASSLTSGYNSPLHF. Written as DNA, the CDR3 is TGTGCCAGCAGCTTAACGTCAGGGTATAATTCACCCCTCCACTTT. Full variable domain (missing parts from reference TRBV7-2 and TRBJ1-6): GAGVSQSPSNKVTEKGKDVELRCDPISGHTALYWYRQSLGQGLEFLIYFQGNSAPDKSGLPSDRFSAERTGGSVSTLTIQRTQQEDSAVYLCASSLTSGYNSPLHFGNGTRLTVT.

CDR3 residues: CAIKEANTEAFF. The CDR3 DNA is TGTGCCATCAAAGAGGCGAACACTGAAGCTTTCTTT. The rearrangement uses TRBV10-3 and TRBJ1-1; D uncertain. The CDR3 sequence is 12 residues long. Germline V gene sequence: CDR1 ENHRY, CDR2 SYGVKD. With 7 bases removed from V and 1 base from J, the gap between germline ends came to 7 bases.

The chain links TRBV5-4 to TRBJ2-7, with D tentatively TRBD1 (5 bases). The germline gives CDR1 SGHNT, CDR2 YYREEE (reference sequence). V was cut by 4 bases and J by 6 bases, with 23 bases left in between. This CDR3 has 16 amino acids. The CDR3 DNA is TGTGCCAGCAGCCGGCTCGGACAAACAAAACTGGGCGAGCAGTACGTC. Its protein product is CASSRLGQTKLGEQYV.

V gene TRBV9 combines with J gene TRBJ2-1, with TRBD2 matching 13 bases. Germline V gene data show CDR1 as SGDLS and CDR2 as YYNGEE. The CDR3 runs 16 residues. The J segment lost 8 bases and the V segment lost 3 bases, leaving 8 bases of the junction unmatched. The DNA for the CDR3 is TGTGCCAGCAGCGCCTCACTAGCGGGGGGGTCGGATGAGCAGTTCTTC. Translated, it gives CASSASLAGGSDEQFF.

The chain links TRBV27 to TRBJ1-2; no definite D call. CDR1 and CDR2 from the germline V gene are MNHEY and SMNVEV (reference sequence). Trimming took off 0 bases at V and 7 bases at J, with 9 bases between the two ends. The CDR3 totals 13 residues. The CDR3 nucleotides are TGTGCCAGCAGTTTATCAATAACCGGTGGCTACACCTTC. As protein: CASSLSITGGYTF.

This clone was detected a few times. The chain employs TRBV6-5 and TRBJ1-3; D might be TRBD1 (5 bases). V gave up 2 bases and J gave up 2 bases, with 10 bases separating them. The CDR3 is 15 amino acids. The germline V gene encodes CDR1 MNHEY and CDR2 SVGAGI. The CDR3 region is CASSYTGLPGNTIYF. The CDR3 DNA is TGTGCCAGCAGTTACACAGGTCTGCCTGGAAACACCATATATTTT.